The T cell receptor beta chain under discussion was sequenced for a study of cytomegalovirus exposure and HLA in healthy donors. Study at large: The platform used for the roughly 110 validation repertoires matched that of the 650 to 750 first-cohort repertoires, a later analysis reported.

Turning to this clone: Its target is not known.

Separation from the roughly 690-subject first cohort characterized the approximately 120-subject validation cohort, to which the donors belonged. Points from the study as a whole: There were over 150 TCR beta chains listed as cytomegalovirus-associated. It was confirmed in vitro that a few of the CMV-associated chains were specific for CMV antigens.

The CDR3 is 16 amino acids. V was trimmed by 0 bases and J by 4 bases, leaving 14 bases between them. CDR1 SGDLS and CDR2 YYNGEE come from the germline V gene. The method was immunoSEQ multiplex PCR; TCRdb's version includes in-frame clones alone and lacks a portion of them. This sample has roughly 90,000 clones; 75% to 90% occur once, and the top ten carry 20% to 25%. The chain couples TRBV9 to TRBJ2-1; no clear D gene. Material: PBMCs. The clonotype was recovered from a young man in good health and CMV-seropositive. This CDR3 is CASSVGSPNLYNEQFF. DNA for the CDR3: TGTGCCAGCAGCGTAGGGTCCCCAAACTTGTACAATGAGCAGTTCTTC.